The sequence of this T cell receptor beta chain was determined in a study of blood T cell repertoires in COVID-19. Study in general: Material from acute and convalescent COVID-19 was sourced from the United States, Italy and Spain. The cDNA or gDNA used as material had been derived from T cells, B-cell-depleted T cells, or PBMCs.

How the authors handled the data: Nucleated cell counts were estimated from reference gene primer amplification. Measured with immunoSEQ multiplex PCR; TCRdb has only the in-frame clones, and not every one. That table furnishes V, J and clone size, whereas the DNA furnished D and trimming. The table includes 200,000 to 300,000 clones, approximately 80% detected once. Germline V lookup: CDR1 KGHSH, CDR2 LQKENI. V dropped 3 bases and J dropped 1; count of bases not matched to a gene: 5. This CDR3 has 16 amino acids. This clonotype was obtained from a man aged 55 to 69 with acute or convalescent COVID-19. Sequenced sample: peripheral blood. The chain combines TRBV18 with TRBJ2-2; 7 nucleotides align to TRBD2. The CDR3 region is CASSPQGGVNTGELFF. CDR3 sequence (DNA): TGTGCCAGCTCACCCCAGGGAGGGGTGAACACCGGGGAGCTGTTTTTT. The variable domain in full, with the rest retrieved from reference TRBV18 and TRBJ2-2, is NAGVMQNPRHLVRRRGQEARLRCSPMKGHSHVYWYRQLPEEGLKFMVYLQKENIIDESGMPKERFSAEFPKEGPSILRIQQVVRGDSAAYFCASSPQGGVNTGELFFGEGSRLTVL.